This T cell receptor beta chain was observed in a study of T cells in Graves' hyperthyroidism and ophthalmopathy. PBMCs were obtained from 10 ml fresh peripheral blood. Findings and caveats of the study: The blood repertoire included most of the expanded thyroid clonotypes above 0.001.

Deletions cut 5 bases from V and 7 bases from J, with 11 bases between. Germline assignment: CDR1 MNHNS and CDR2 SASEGT. The CDR3 has 12 amino acids. This clonotype has at least ten counts. What it binds is not known. TCR beta CDR3 region amplification was performed from RNA transcripts. In the first-round RT-PCR of the TCR CDR3, the HTBI primer set was used. TCRdb reanalysed the multiplex PCR reads using MiXCR and keeps one entry per CDR3 protein. The sample shows fewer than 250,000 distinct CDR3 sequences, almost 25% of them seen only once. The sample was blood. The chain is built from TRBV6-1 and TRBJ1-2, with TRBD1 as a possible D gene (5 bases). The receptor's source is a woman in her 40s with Graves' ophthalmopathy. The CDR3 loop reads CASSPGLGGYTF. The CDR3 DNA reads TGTGCCAGCAGTCCAGGGCTCGGTGGCTACACCTTC.